The present entry profiles one T cell receptor (beta chain) with its context. The data derive from a study of control samples from healthy donors and cancer patients. Sequenced by immunoSEQ multiplex PCR; TCRdb stores in-frame clones only, minus some. The sample lists 150,000 to 200,000 clones, about 93% occurring once. The V end was cut by 4 bases, the J end by 2 bases, with 8 bases between. The germline CDR1 and CDR2 sequences are MGHRA and YSYEKL. The length of the CDR3 is 13 residues. The clonotype originates from a woman in her twenties or thirties in good health. The sequenced sample was blood. V gene TRBV4-1 combines with J gene TRBJ2-5; D remains ambiguous. The CDR3 protein is CASSRLPQETQYF. As DNA, the CDR3 is TGCGCCAGCAGCCGACTCCCACAAGAGACCCAGTACTTC.